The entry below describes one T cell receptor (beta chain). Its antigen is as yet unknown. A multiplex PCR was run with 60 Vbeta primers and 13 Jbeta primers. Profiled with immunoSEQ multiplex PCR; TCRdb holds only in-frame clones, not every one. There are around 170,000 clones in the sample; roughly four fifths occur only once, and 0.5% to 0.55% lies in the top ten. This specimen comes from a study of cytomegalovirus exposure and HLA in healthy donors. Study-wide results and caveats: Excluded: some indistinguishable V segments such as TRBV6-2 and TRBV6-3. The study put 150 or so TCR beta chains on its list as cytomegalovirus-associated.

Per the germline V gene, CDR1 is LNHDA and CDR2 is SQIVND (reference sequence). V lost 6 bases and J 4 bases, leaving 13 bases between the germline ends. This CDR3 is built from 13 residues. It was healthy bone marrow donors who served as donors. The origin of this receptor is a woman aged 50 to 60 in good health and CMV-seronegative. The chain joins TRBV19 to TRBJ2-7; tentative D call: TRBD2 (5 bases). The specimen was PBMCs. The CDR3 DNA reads TGTGCCAGTAGCCAAGGTCCGGGATACGAGCAGTACTTC. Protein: CASSQGPGYEQYF.